The sequence of this T cell receptor beta chain was determined in a study of blood T cell repertoires in COVID-19. In the study overall: Both acute and convalescent COVID-19 samples were obtained from the United States, Italy and Spain.

Authors' analysis steps: Quantification of nucleated cells was approximated via reference gene primer amplification. Clones were read by immunoSEQ multiplex PCR, and TCRdb kept only the in-frame ones, dropping some. V, J and clone size are taken as reported in that table, and D and trimming were inferred from the DNA itself. The sample has 70,000 or so clones; roughly 77% are singletons. The CDR3 runs to 15 residues. The V gene's germline CDR1 is SGDLS and CDR2 YYNGEE. V was cut by 0 bases and J by 1 base, with 7 bases left in between. The gene calls are TRBV9 and TRBJ2-2; D might be TRBD2 (5 bases). This receptor was taken from a woman aged 65 to 85 with acute or convalescent COVID-19. The sequenced material came from peripheral blood. This CDR3 reads CASSVAGKNTGELFF. In DNA, the CDR3 is TGTGCCAGCAGCGTAGCCGGGAAGAACACCGGGGAGCTGTTTTTT.